These T cell receptor beta chains were read from a single sample in a study of T cell responses to AZD1222 COVID-19 vaccine. Generated by immunoSEQ multiplex PCR, the TCRdb table keeps only in-frame clones and is missing some. The sample has more than 95,000 clones, about 90% seen once. The source material was peripheral blood, sampled 28 days after the second AZD1222 dose. The receptors were gathered from an adult who received the AZD1222 COVID-19 vaccine. The CDR3 runs from the conserved cysteine through the conserved F or W. D genes are given only for firm matches. Only part of the rows carry a size: once, few, many, or a class if the clone is expanded.

D gene	clone size	V gene	J gene	CDR3 protein	CDR3 DNA
.	.	TRBV12-3/TRBV12-4	TRBJ2-7	CASSFPATYEQYF	TGTGCCAGCAGTTTCCCAGCGACCTACGAGCAGTACTTC
.	.	TRBV28	TRBJ1-1	CASSFRPNTEAFF	TGTGCCAGCAGTTTTCGCCCGAACACTGAAGCTTTCTTT
.	.	TRBV19	TRBJ1-5	CASSTGGRGYSNQPQHF	TGTGCCAGTAGTACGGGCGGTAGGGGTTATAGCAATCAGCCCCAGCATTTT
TRBD1	.	TRBV4-1	TRBJ1-5	CASSQTGQGNQPQHF	TGCGCCAGCAGCCAAACCGGACAGGGGAATCAGCCCCAGCATTTT
.	.	TRBV7-2	TRBJ2-7	CASSRPPGLSPYEQYF	TGTGCCAGCAGCCGCCCCCCGGGACTTAGCCCCTACGAGCAGTACTTC
.	.	TRBV28	TRBJ1-3	CASQGGALGNTIYF	TGTGCCTCCCAAGGGGGTGCCTTGGGAAACACCATATATTTT
.	.	TRBV9	TRBJ1-2	CASSVGPGNYGYTF	TGTGCCAGCAGCGTAGGGCCAGGGAACTATGGCTACACCTTC
.	few	TRBV11-2	TRBJ2-7	CASSLNPGMPYEQYF	TGTGCCAGCAGCCTAAATCCCGGGATGCCCTACGAGCAGTACTTC
.	.	TRBV18	TRBJ1-2	CASSPPNGQYGYTF	TGTGCCAGCTCACCACCCAACGGCCAATATGGCTACACCTTC
.	few	TRBV5-4	TRBJ1-1	CASSLFNTEAFF	TGTGCCAGCAGCTTGTTCAATACTGAAGCTTTCTTT
.	.	TRBV10-3	TRBJ2-7	CAISDLVGALDEQYF	TGTGCCATCAGTGACCTGGTAGGGGCACTGGACGAGCAGTACTTC
.	.	TRBV11-2	TRBJ2-3	CASSSRWITDTQYF	TGTGCCAGCAGCTCACGGTGGATCACAGATACGCAGTATTTT
.	.	TRBV5-1	TRBJ2-1	CASSLDRVAYNEQFF	TGCGCCAGCAGCTTGGACAGGGTCGCCTACAATGAGCAGTTCTTC
TRBD2	.	TRBV2	TRBJ2-1	CASSESSGSNEQFF	TGTGCCAGCAGTGAGTCTAGCGGGAGCAATGAGCAGTTCTTC
TRBD2	.	TRBV9	TRBJ2-5	CASSEGLAGATETQYF	TGTGCCAGCAGCGAGGGACTAGCGGGAGCCACAGAGACCCAGTACTTC
.	.	TRBV3-1/TRBV3-2	TRBJ1-2	CASSQDRQTLPYGYTF	TGTGCCAGCAGCCAAGACCGACAGACTTTACCCTATGGCTACACCTTC
.	.	TRBV7-9	TRBJ2-7	CASSPPSGASQMDEQYF	TGTGCCAGCAGCCCTCCATCGGGGGCCTCCCAGATGGACGAGCAGTACTTC
TRBD2	.	TRBV28	TRBJ2-7	CASSPRTSTYEQYF	TGTGCCAGCAGTCCCCGGACTAGCACCTACGAGCAGTACTTC
.	.	TRBV5-6	TRBJ1-2	CATTQGFDGYTF	TGTGCCACCACGCAGGGTTTTGATGGCTACACCTTC
TRBD1	.	TRBV27	TRBJ1-5	CASSRGTGMGNQPQHF	TGTGCCAGCAGTCGAGGGACAGGGATGGGCAATCAGCCCCAGCATTTT
.	.	TRBV27	TRBJ2-1	CASSRDRQSYNEQFF	TGTGCCAGCAGTCGCGACAGGCAGTCCTACAATGAGCAGTTCTTC
.	.	TRBV28	TRBJ2-7	CASISQGRGYEQYF	TGTGCCAGCATCAGCCAGGGGCGAGGGTACGAGCAGTACTTC
TRBD1	few	TRBV3-1/TRBV3-2	TRBJ1-5	CASSRGTGGWQPQHF	TGTGCCAGCAGCCGAGGGACAGGGGGCTGGCAGCCCCAGCATTTT
.	.	TRBV6-5	TRBJ2-2	CASSYSSRAGTGELFF	TGTGCCAGCAGTTACTCGAGTAGGGCGGGCACCGGGGAGCTGTTTTTT
.	.	TRBV12-3/TRBV12-4	TRBJ2-2	CASSLVGAGELFF	TGTGCCAGCAGTTTAGTAGGGGCCGGGGAGCTGTTTTTT
.	few	TRBV10-2	TRBJ1-2	CASSPGEYGYTF	TGCGCCAGCAGCCCCGGGGAGTATGGCTACACCTTC
TRBD2	.	TRBV7-3	TRBJ2-1	CASSLGTSFYNEQFF	TGTGCCAGCAGCTTAGGGACTAGCTTCTACAATGAGCAGTTCTTC
.	.	TRBV27	TRBJ2-1	CASSLTAQWSEQFF	TGTGCCAGCAGTTTAACGGCGCAGTGGAGTGAGCAGTTCTTC
.	.	TRBV11-3	TRBJ2-1	CASSRTVEGWNEQFF	TGTGCCAGCAGCCGCACGGTCGAGGGATGGAATGAGCAGTTCTTC
TRBD2	.	TRBV10-3	TRBJ2-1	CAISGATSGPQFF	TGTGCCATCAGTGGGGCGACTAGCGGGCCTCAGTTCTTC
.	.	TRBV15	TRBJ1-1	CATSRDPPRRNTEAFF	TGTGCCACCAGCAGAGATCCCCCCAGACGGAACACTGAAGCTTTCTTT
TRBD1	few	TRBV7-3	TRBJ2-2	CASSSTGTGELFF	TGTGCCAGCAGCTCGACAGGGACCGGGGAGCTGTTTTTT
TRBD1	.	TRBV27	TRBJ1-2	CASSVTGGGGYTF	TGTGCCAGCAGTGTGACAGGGGGAGGAGGCTACACCTTC